This entry features one TCR beta chain sequence. Clones were sequenced by immunoSEQ multiplex PCR, and TCRdb holds only the in-frame ones, with some missing. The table records about 51,000 clones, just over 85% of them present only once. This specimen belongs to a study of blood T cell repertoires in COVID-19. The CDR3 has 15 residues. V lost 4 bases, J lost 0 bases, and 5 bases stayed unmatched. Germline V CDR1 and CDR2: ENHRY, SYGVKD. The sample comprised peripheral blood. The V call is TRBV10-3, the J call TRBJ2-7, with 8 bases identical to TRBD1. The sequence was collected from a man older than 75 with active COVID-19. The CDR3 sequence is CAISAGQADSYEQYF. The CDR3 nucleotides read TGTGCCATCAGTGCGGGACAGGCCGACTCCTACGAGCAGTACTTC.